The present TCR beta chain was sequenced within a study of T cells in Graves' hyperthyroidism and ophthalmopathy. Concerning this clonotype itself: Its antigen remains unknown.

General observations from the study: From stable hyperthyroidism, ophthalmopathy was separated by a 13 V-J model.

TCR beta CDR3 region amplification was performed from RNA transcripts. Using the HTBI primer set, a first-round RT-PCR was run on the TCR CDR3. TCRdb reanalysed the multiplex PCR reads using MiXCR and keeps one entry per CDR3 protein. This table has about 300,000 distinct CDR3 sequences, roughly a fifth appearing once. The CDR3 has 16 amino acids. The V end was cut by 3 bases, the J end by 3 bases, with 14 bases between. CDR1 is KGHDR, CDR2 SFDVKD, per germline. The chain carries TRBV24-1 and TRBJ2-1; D may match TRBD1 or TRBD2 (5 bases each). The specimen was blood. This sequence originates from a man aged 50-59 years with Graves' ophthalmopathy. The CDR3 reads CATSDRGGPIYNEQFF. The CDR3 bases are TGTGCCACCAGTGATCGGGGCGGGCCAATCTACAATGAGCAGTTCTTC.